A single sample gave rise to the 25 T cell receptor beta chains below, sequenced in a study of cytomegalovirus exposure and HLA in healthy donors. The PCR employed 60 Vbeta primers together with 13 Jbeta primers. Sequenced by immunoSEQ multiplex PCR; TCRdb stores in-frame clones only, minus some. Of around 130,000 clones listed, almost 85% were seen once; the top ten hold roughly 2.5%. Sequences were obtained from PBMCs. All receptors derive from a boy between 2 and 10 years old in good health and CMV-seronegative.

This clone has a single count. The chain is built from TRBV25-1 and TRBJ2-6; possibly TRBD2 for D (6 bases). This CDR3 is built from 16 residues. Trimming cost V 3 bases and J 1 base, with 10 bases left between them. The V gene's germline CDR1 is MGHDK and CDR2 SYGVNS. The CDR3 is CASSDSGTSGANVLTF. CDR3 sequence (DNA): TGTGCCAGCAGTGACTCAGGGACTTCTGGGGCCAACGTCCTGACTTTC.

This chain connects TRBV19 to TRBJ1-2; possibly TRBD1 for D (5 bases). The CDR3 runs to 14 residues. The V and J ends lost 4 bases and 2 bases respectively, with 11 bases between them. Germline CDR1 and CDR2: LNHDA and SQIVND (reference sequence). The CDR3 DNA reads as TGTGCCAGTAGTACTCAGGGTAGGAACTATGGCTACACCTTC. This gives the protein CASSTQGRNYGYTF.

J is TRBJ1-2 and V is TRBV6-1; TRBD1 matches at 7 bases. The CDR3 totals 16 residues. In germline, CDR1 is MNHNS, CDR2 SASEGT. J gave up 2 bases and V 3 bases, and 9 bases lay outside the gene matches. The CDR3 bases are TGTGCCAGCAGTGACCATCCACAGGGGTGGAACTATGGCTACACCTTC. This gives the protein CASSDHPQGWNYGYTF.

The CDR3 nucleotides are TGTGCCAGCAGTGAGCCGGGGTGGAACACTGAAGCTTTCTTT. Translating it yields CASSEPGWNTEAFF. The V and J genes are TRBV25-1 and TRBJ1-1, with D unresolved. V dropped 3 bases and J dropped 1 base, with 9 bases sitting between them. In germline, CDR1 is MGHDK, CDR2 SYGVNS. This CDR3 contains 14 residues.

This clone was recorded a few times. V gene TRBV4-2 combines with J gene TRBJ2-3; 7 bases are shared with TRBD2. The CDR3 consists of 17 residues. V shed 4 bases and J 4 bases; nucleotides not matched to a gene: 14. Germline lookup yields CDR1 LGHNA and CDR2 YNFKEQ. CDR3 amino acids: CASSLLGGGGDADTQYF. For the CDR3, the DNA is TGTGCCAGCAGCCTCCTGGGGGGGGGAGGAGATGCAGATACGCAGTATTTT.

The rearrangement links TRBV7-3 to TRBJ2-6; 8 nucleotides align to TRBD1. Trimming cost V 5 bases and J 1 base; bases outside gene matches: 7. This CDR3 contains 17 residues. Germline V lookup: CDR1 SGHTA, CDR2 FQGTGA. CDR3 protein: CASSPRTGLSGANVLTF. As DNA, the CDR3 is TGTGCCAGCAGCCCGAGGACAGGGTTATCTGGGGCCAACGTCCTGACTTTC.

The J gene is TRBJ2-1, the V gene TRBV27, with a tentative D call TRBD1 (5 bases). CDR1 is MNHEY and CDR2 is SMNVEV in the germline V gene (reference sequence). The V end lost 2 bases, the J end lost 10 bases, and 15 bases lay between the germline ends. The CDR3 contains 14 residues. The DNA of the CDR3 is TGTGCCAGCAGTTTAAGGCAGTCCTCAGGGGAGCAGTTCTTC. Translated: CASSLRQSSGEQFF.

The V gene is TRBV27, the J gene TRBJ1-3; unclear D gene. The CDR3 has 17 residues. The germline CDR1 and CDR2 sequences are MNHEY and SMNVEV (reference sequence). Trimming took 0 bases from V and 1 from J, leaving 13 bases between them. Here the CDR3 DNA reads TGTGCCAGCAGTTTATCGAGTCCATCCTTTTCTGGAAACACCATATATTTT. Translated: CASSLSSPSFSGNTIYF.

The V gene is TRBV6-5, the J gene TRBJ2-7; TRBD1 agrees at 7 bases. Germline-derived CDR1 and CDR2 are MNHEY and SVGAGI. With 5 bases clipped from V and 10 bases from J, the junction kept 11 bases outside the gene matches. The CDR3 spans 13 residues. The CDR3 loop reads CASSEAPTGLQYF. The DNA for the CDR3 is TGTGCCAGCAGTGAAGCGCCGACAGGGCTCCAGTACTTC.

The chain recombines TRBV9 with TRBJ2-1; TRBD1 matches 9 bases. CDR1 is SGDLS and CDR2 is YYNGEE in the germline V gene. The CDR3 covers 14 residues. V dropped 2 bases and J dropped 4; count of bases not matched to a gene: 1. CDR3 bases: TGTGCCAGCAGCGTGGGACAGGGTTACAATGAGCAGTTCTTC. It specifies CASSVGQGYNEQFF.

J is TRBJ1-2 and V is TRBV19; D is undetermined. The CDR3 contains 15 residues. Germline CDR1 is LNHDA and CDR2 is SQIVND (reference sequence). The germline V and J ends were trimmed by 6 bases and 0 bases, with 14 bases remaining between them. The CDR3 is CASSSPGGANYGYTF. Here the CDR3 DNA reads TGTGCCAGTAGCTCGCCGGGTGGCGCTAACTATGGCTACACCTTC. The complete variable domain, with remaining parts taken from reference TRBV19 and TRBJ1-2, reads DGGITQSPKYLFRKEGQNVTLSCEQNLNHDAMYWYRQDPGQGLRLIYYSQIVNDFQKGDIAEGYSVSREKKESFPLTVTSAQKNPTAFYLCASSSPGGANYGYTFGSGTRLTVV.

The chain has TRBV7-3 and TRBJ2-1; TRBD2 matches 8 bases. The germline V gene encodes CDR1 SGHTA and CDR2 FQGTGA. With 6 bases clipped from V and 5 bases from J, the junction kept 12 bases outside the gene matches. There are 16 residues in the CDR3. The CDR3, as DNA: TGTGCCAGCAGTCAAGGGGGGCGGGGGGAACACAATGAGCAGTTCTTC. Amino acids: CASSQGGRGEHNEQFF.

The chain joins TRBV4-2 to TRBJ2-4; 9 positions agree with TRBD2. Germline V gives CDR1 LGHNA, CDR2 YNFKEQ. The V gene end was trimmed by 0 bases and the J gene end by 8 bases; junction bases not matched to a gene: 14. The CDR3 loop spans 18 amino acids. The CDR3 DNA reads TGTGCCAGCAGCCAAGATATAACTCCTAGCGGGGCATTTTACATTCAGTACTTC. Translated: CASSQDITPSGAFYIQYF.

The CDR3 DNA reads as TGTGCCAGCAGTTGGGTAGGGGGCCACACTGAAGCTTTCTTT. Translation: CASSWVGGHTEAFF. This sequence joins TRBV6-6 and TRBJ1-1, with 7 bases matching TRBD1. Germline CDR1 MNHNY, CDR2 SVGAGI (reference sequence). The CDR3 loop spans 14 amino acids. The V gene end was trimmed by 4 bases and the J gene end by 3 bases; junction bases not matched to a gene: 5.

V is TRBV6-6 and J is TRBJ1-1, with TRBD1 as a possible D gene (5 bases). Trimming pared 4 bases from V and 3 bases from J, leaving 18 bases between. Per the germline V gene, CDR1 is MNHNY and CDR2 is SVGAGI (reference sequence). This CDR3 contains 16 residues. The CDR3 loop is CASSLSPRTGDTEAFF. In DNA, the CDR3 is TGTGCCAGCAGTTTATCGCCCAGAACAGGCGACACTGAAGCTTTCTTT.

The chain is built from TRBV2 and TRBJ1-3; no firm D call. CDR1 is SNHLY and CDR2 is FYNNEI in the germline V gene. The CDR3 length is 14 residues. Between the trimmed V and J ends, which lost 0 bases and 6 bases, there was a span of 9 bases. The CDR3 DNA reads TGTGCCAGCAGTGAAGCGTGGCCTCCAAACACCATATATTTT. This sequence encodes CASSEAWPPNTIYF.

The sample holds a few counts of this clone. This chain links TRBV6-5 with TRBJ1-1; 7 positions agree with TRBD1. Trimming removed 6 bases from V and 1 base from J; junction bases left unmatched: 8. The CDR3 is 15 amino acids. CDR1 is MNHEY, CDR2 SVGAGI, per germline. The CDR3 loop reads CASSPPGTANTEAFF. CDR3 nucleotides: TGTGCCAGCAGCCCACCCGGGACAGCGAACACTGAAGCTTTCTTT.

The genes are TRBV27 and TRBJ1-6, with 7 bases identical to TRBD1. Germline CDR1 is MNHEY and CDR2 is SMNVEV (reference sequence). The CDR3 length is 14 residues. V dropped 2 bases and J dropped 10; count of bases not matched to a gene: 5. The CDR3: CASSLRQGYSPLHF. The CDR3, as DNA: TGTGCCAGCAGTTTACGACAGGGATACTCACCCCTCCACTTT.

The V gene is TRBV6-5, the J gene TRBJ1-1; D perhaps matches TRBD1 (6 bases). Germline-derived CDR1 and CDR2 are MNHEY and SVGAGI. There are 14 residues in the CDR3. V lost 7 bases, J lost 0 bases, and 12 bases lay in between. The CDR3 sequence is CASTEGVLNTEAFF. CDR3 in DNA: TGTGCCAGCACCGAGGGGGTACTGAACACTGAAGCTTTCTTT.

The chain recombines TRBV19 with TRBJ1-5; possible D gene TRBD1, 5 bases. The CDR3 is 16 residues long. Trimming cost V 0 bases and J 7 bases, with 16 bases left between them. CDR1 is LNHDA and CDR2 is SQIVND in the germline V gene (reference sequence). Here the CDR3 DNA reads TGTGCCAGTAGTATAGATCTAGGGGCCGGACGGCAGCCCCAGCATTTT. The encoded protein is CASSIDLGAGRQPQHF. Based on the CDR3 plus reference TRBV19 and TRBJ1-5, the full variable domain is DGGITQSPKYLFRKEGQNVTLSCEQNLNHDAMYWYRQDPGQGLRLIYYSQIVNDFQKGDIAEGYSVSREKKESFPLTVTSAQKNPTAFYLCASSIDLGAGRQPQHFGDGTRLSIL.

The chain employs TRBV10-3 and TRBJ2-7, with TRBD1 matching 10 bases. V lost 4 bases, J lost 2 bases, and 5 bases stayed unmatched. The CDR3 spans 15 residues. CDR1 and CDR2 from the germline V gene are ENHRY and SYGVKD. CDR3 bases: TGTGCCATCAGTGGCCCCGGGACAGGGGCCTACGAGCAGTACTTC. This gives the protein CAISGPGTGAYEQYF.

J is TRBJ2-1 and V is TRBV6-4; 10 bases agree with TRBD1. The CDR3 sequence is 14 residues long. With V trimmed by 4 bases and J by 5 bases, 2 bases remained unmatched. Germline CDR1 reads MRHNA; CDR2 reads SNTAGT. The CDR3 loop is CASSGGQGHNEQFF. In DNA form, the CDR3 reads TGTGCCAGCAGTGGGGGACAGGGGCACAATGAGCAGTTCTTC.

This chain links TRBV7-9 with TRBJ1-3; 9 bases map to TRBD1. The junction had 13 bases not matched to a gene; V was cut back by 5 bases and J by 8 bases. Germline lookup yields CDR1 SEHNR and CDR2 FQNEAQ (reference sequence). This CDR3 comprises 16 residues. CDR3 nucleotide sequence: TGTGCCAGCAGCCGACCCCGACAGGGGGTAATGGACACCATATATTTT. This translates into CASSRPRQGVMDTIYF. The full variable domain, completed using reference TRBV7-9 and TRBJ1-3, is DTGVSQNPRHKITKRGQNVTFRCDPISEHNRLYWYRQTLGQGPEFLTYFQNEAQLEKSRLLSDRFSAERPKGSFSTLEIQRTEQGDSAMYLCASSRPRQGVMDTIYFGEGSWLTVV.

In its sample, this clone was seen once. The chain links TRBV27 to TRBJ2-2; 9 nucleotides agree with TRBD1. This CDR3 has 14 amino acids. V trimming: 3 bases; J trimming: 5 bases; junction bases outside the gene matches: 1. The V gene's germline CDR1 is MNHEY and CDR2 SMNVEV (reference sequence). Here the CDR3 reads CASSFDRGTGELFF. The CDR3 DNA reads TGTGCCAGCAGTTTCGACAGGGGGACCGGGGAGCTGTTTTTT.

The count of this clone is one. The chain combines TRBV19 with TRBJ2-1, with D perhaps matching TRBD2 (6 bases). In germline, CDR1 is LNHDA, CDR2 SQIVND (reference sequence). The CDR3 extends over 19 amino acids. Deletions cut 6 bases from V and 0 bases from J, with 24 bases between. The CDR3 DNA follows: TGTGCCAGTAGCTTCTCCGGGGGTGACCCTAGGAGCTCCTACAATGAGCAGTTCTTC. Encoded protein: CASSFSGGDPRSSYNEQFF.